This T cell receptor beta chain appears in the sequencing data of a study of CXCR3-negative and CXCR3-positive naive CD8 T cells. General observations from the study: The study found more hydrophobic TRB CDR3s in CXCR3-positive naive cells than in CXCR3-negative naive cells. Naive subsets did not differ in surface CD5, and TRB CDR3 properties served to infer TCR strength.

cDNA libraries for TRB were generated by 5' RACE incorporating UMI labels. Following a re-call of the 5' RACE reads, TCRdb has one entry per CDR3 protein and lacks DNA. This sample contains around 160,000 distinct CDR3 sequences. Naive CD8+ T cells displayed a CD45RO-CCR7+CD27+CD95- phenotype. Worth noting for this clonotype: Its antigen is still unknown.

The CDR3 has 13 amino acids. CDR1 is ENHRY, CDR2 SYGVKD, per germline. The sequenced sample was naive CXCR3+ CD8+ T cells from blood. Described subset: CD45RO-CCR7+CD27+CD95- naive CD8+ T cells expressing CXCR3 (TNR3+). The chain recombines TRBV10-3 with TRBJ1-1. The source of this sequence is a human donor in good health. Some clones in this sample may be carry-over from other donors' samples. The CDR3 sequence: CAISGREGTEAFF.